The rows below give T cell receptor beta chains drawn from one sample of a study of T cells after yellow fever vaccination. One entry per CDR3 protein, called by TCRdb with MiXCR from the 5' RACE reads. In the table there are about 310,000 distinct CDR3 sequences, roughly 3.5% of which are singletons. Sequencing used PBMCs, obtained on the day of the yellow fever booster vaccination. The receptors stem from a man aged 18-30 years who received the YFV17D yellow fever vaccine. Each CDR3 is given with its conserved first and last residue. The order of the fields is V gene, J gene, CDR3 protein.

v_gene: TRBV5-1
j_gene: TRBJ2-3
CDR3aa: CASTWTSDGPTQYF

v_gene: TRBV7-2
j_gene: TRBJ2-3
CDR3aa: CASRPPGLLYTQYF

v_gene: TRBV28
j_gene: TRBJ1-5
CDR3aa: CASRPGTASNQPQHF

v_gene: TRBV10-3
j_gene: TRBJ2-2
CDR3aa: CAISGSGEGIGTGELFF

v_gene: TRBV4-3
j_gene: TRBJ1-2
CDR3aa: CASSYSREDANYGYTF

v_gene: TRBV5-1
j_gene: TRBJ2-6
CDR3aa: CASSSTLNPGANVLTF

v_gene: TRBV15
j_gene: TRBJ1-6
CDR3aa: CATSGGEGLNSHLHF

v_gene: TRBV5-1
j_gene: TRBJ2-5
CDR3aa: CASSSGTGGETQYF

v_gene: TRBV20-1
j_gene: TRBJ2-1
CDR3aa: CSAREARGAAYNEQFF

v_gene: TRBV5-6
j_gene: TRBJ2-5
CDR3aa: CASSLAEETQYF

v_gene: TRBV19
j_gene: TRBJ1-5
CDR3aa: CASGYSNQPQHF

v_gene: TRBV4-3
j_gene: TRBJ1-6
CDR3aa: CASSTRQGHYNSPLHF

v_gene: TRBV6-5
j_gene: TRBJ2-5
CDR3aa: CASRNLASSGTQYF

v_gene: TRBV10-3
j_gene: TRBJ1-6
CDR3aa: CAIRGGDTNSPLHF

v_gene: TRBV12-5
j_gene: TRBJ1-2
CDR3aa: CASGLVLERAGGYTF

v_gene: TRBV28
j_gene: TRBJ2-2
CDR3aa: CASSPGPSRELFF

v_gene: TRBV18
j_gene: TRBJ1-1
CDR3aa: CASSPGTGRDTEAFF

v_gene: TRBV7-2
j_gene: TRBJ1-2
CDR3aa: CASSFGQGPLDYGYTF

v_gene: TRBV27
j_gene: TRBJ2-7
CDR3aa: CATTAGGPSGYEEQYF

v_gene: TRBV12-3/TRBV12-4
j_gene: TRBJ1-2
CDR3aa: CASSGTGGVYGYTF

v_gene: TRBV30
j_gene: TRBJ2-5
CDR3aa: CARTSGETQYF

v_gene: TRBV5-1
j_gene: TRBJ2-4
CDR3aa: CASSLDRGQNIQYF

v_gene: TRBV4-3
j_gene: TRBJ2-7
CDR3aa: CASSHTPGASSYEQYF

v_gene: TRBV7-2
j_gene: TRBJ2-1
CDR3aa: CASTGGVDNEQFF

v_gene: TRBV5-5
j_gene: TRBJ2-2
CDR3aa: CASSLQGRDTGELFF

v_gene: TRBV15
j_gene: TRBJ1-4
CDR3aa: CATSRSTGRRSEKLFF

v_gene: TRBV5-1
j_gene: TRBJ1-1
CDR3aa: CASSFAGGAIFSSEAFF

v_gene: TRBV7-2
j_gene: TRBJ2-3
CDR3aa: CASSDRGGVVTQYF

v_gene: TRBV4-3
j_gene: TRBJ2-2
CDR3aa: CASSQFWAGGNTGELFF

v_gene: TRBV4-1
j_gene: TRBJ2-2
CDR3aa: CASSAQGYYGTGELFF

v_gene: TRBV7-2
j_gene: TRBJ2-3
CDR3aa: CASSFDAMRTQYF

v_gene: TRBV20-1
j_gene: TRBJ1-2
CDR3aa: CSARAGGDLSYTF

v_gene: TRBV20-1
j_gene: TRBJ2-7
CDR3aa: CSASTLAGHEQYF

v_gene: TRBV9
j_gene: TRBJ1-2
CDR3aa: CASSVGGRTDATF

v_gene: TRBV27
j_gene: TRBJ1-2
CDR3aa: CASSFSGALTNYGYTF

v_gene: TRBV5-1
j_gene: TRBJ2-1
CDR3aa: CASSPGTGLYNEQFF

v_gene: TRBV3-1
j_gene: TRBJ2-7
CDR3aa: CASSSRGGMDYEQYF

v_gene: TRBV4-3
j_gene: TRBJ1-2
CDR3aa: CASSQEKVGYGYTF

v_gene: TRBV18
j_gene: TRBJ2-5
CDR3aa: CASSPKERLAGQETQYF

v_gene: TRBV5-4
j_gene: TRBJ2-6
CDR3aa: CASSRQSSGANVLTF

v_gene: TRBV9
j_gene: TRBJ2-7
CDR3aa: CASSVSSAGPYEQYF